The entry that follows covers one T cell receptor beta chain sequence. Antigen specificity is unknown. This CDR3 spans 13 amino acids. Trimming pared 2 bases from V and 2 bases from J, leaving 8 bases between. Germline V gene lookup returns CDR1 SGHRS and CDR2 YFSETQ. The entry originates in a study of T-cell reconstitution after alpha-beta-depleted transplantation in children. Findings of the study overall: Where some patients showed high TCRbeta diversity at day 60, it came from recipient T cells and thymic progenitors that had survived.

The TCRbeta library was prepared with unique molecular identifiers. Using its own MiXCR run on the PCR reads, TCRdb lists one record per CDR3 protein. The repertoire holds hundreds of thousands of distinct CDR3 sequences, with 15% to 20% as singletons. This TCR came from a boy in the first two years of life who had a stem cell transplant for Wiskott-Aldrich syndrome, so the T cells may come from the graft donor. This chain joins TRBV5-1 and TRBJ2-7, with D tentatively TRBD1 or TRBD2 (5 bases each). This specimen consisted of PBMCs, mostly from graft donor cells, obtained 360 days after TCRalphabeta/CD19-depleted stem cell transplant. The CDR3 is CASSFRDPYEQYF. The CDR3, as DNA: TGCGCCAGCAGCTTCCGGGACCCCTACGAGCAGTACTTC.